Below, one TCR beta chain is given with its context. Its target is unknown. These data come from a study of CD8+ T cells in alopecia areata. Study-wide results and limits: There were many expanded lesional clones persisting in scalp and blood during tofacitinib.

The treatment is: oral pan-JAK inhibitor, 5-10 mg twice daily. Peripheral blood, together with lesional scalp punch biopsies, was collected from alopecia areata patients. CDR1 and CDR2 (germline): ENHRY, SYGVKD. V dropped 0 bases and J dropped 4 bases, with 10 bases sitting between them. There are 15 residues in the CDR3. cDNA serving as the sequencing template came from extracted, reverse transcribed RNA. Assay: immunoSEQ multiplex PCR; the TCRdb copy retains only in-frame clones and omits some. The data show around 13,000 clones, 55% to 80% seen once. The sequenced sample was skin, obtained at week 4, from a patient treated with tofacitinib. The chain uses TRBV10-3 and TRBJ1-5; unclear D gene. This receptor was obtained from a human donor with alopecia areata. In nucleotides, the CDR3 is TGTGCCATCAGTGAGTCGATGGCAGAGAATCAGCCCCAGCATTTT. It encodes CAISESMAENQPQHF.